This TCR beta chain was sequenced for a study of blood T cell repertoires in COVID-19. Study-level information: The United States, Italy and Spain supplied acute and convalescent COVID-19 samples. Nucleic acid was either cDNA or gDNA, and it came from T cells, B-cell-depleted T cells, or PBMCs.

The CDR3 consists of 18 residues. CDR1 and CDR2 (germline): KGHSH, LQKENI. V lost 2 bases and J lost 3; bases outside the gene matches: 13. In the original analysis: Nucleated cell counts were estimated from reference gene primer amplification. Some clones are missing from TCRdb's copy, which holds only in-frame ones; the method was immunoSEQ multiplex PCR. V and J calls and clone size are copied from that table; D and trimming were computed from the DNA. Altogether about 91,000 clones are present, 88% being singletons, with the ten largest covering approximately 4.8%. Material: peripheral blood. The clonotype was recovered from an elderly woman with active COVID-19. The chain joins TRBV18 to TRBJ2-7; 10 bases line up with TRBD1. This chain's CDR3 is CASSPKGRGTGAYYEQYF. Here the CDR3 DNA reads TGTGCCAGCTCACCAAAAGGGAGGGGGACAGGGGCCTACTACGAGCAGTACTTC.